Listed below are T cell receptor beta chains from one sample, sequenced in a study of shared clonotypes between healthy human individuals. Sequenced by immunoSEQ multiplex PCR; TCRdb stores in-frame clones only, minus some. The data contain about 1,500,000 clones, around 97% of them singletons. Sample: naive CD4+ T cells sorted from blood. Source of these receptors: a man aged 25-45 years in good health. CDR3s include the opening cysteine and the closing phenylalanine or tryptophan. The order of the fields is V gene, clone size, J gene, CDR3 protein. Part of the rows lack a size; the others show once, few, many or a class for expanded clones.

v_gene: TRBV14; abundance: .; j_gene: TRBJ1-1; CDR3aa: CASSLRTGESTEAFF
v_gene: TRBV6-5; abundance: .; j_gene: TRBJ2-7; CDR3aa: CASSPNAGSYEQYF
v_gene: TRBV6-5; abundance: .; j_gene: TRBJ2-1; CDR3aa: CASSYEREDNEQFF
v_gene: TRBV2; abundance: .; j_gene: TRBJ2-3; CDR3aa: CASTVAADTQYF
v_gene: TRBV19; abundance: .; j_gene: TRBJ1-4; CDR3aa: CASSITATNEKLFF
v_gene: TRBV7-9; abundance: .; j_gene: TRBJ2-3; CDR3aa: CASSPLGLALGGEDTQYF
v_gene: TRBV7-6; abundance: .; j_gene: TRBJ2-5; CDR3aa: CASSPGSGETQYF
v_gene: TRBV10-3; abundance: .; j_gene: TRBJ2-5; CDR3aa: CATSPPQETQYF
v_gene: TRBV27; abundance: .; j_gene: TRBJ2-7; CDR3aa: CASSLGVLAGGVSDEQYF
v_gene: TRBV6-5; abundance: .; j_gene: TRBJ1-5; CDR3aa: CASSYSRDQPQHF
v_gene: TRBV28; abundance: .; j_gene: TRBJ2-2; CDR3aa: CASSSPGGSDTGELFF
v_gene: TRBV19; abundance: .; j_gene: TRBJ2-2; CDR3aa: CASSMGRVTGELFF
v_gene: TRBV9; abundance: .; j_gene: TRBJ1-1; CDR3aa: CASSVAARGEEAFF
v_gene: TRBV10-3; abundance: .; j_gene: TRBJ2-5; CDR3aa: CAISSGTDQETQYF
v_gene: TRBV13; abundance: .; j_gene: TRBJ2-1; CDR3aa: CASSYRTGTGDYNEQFF
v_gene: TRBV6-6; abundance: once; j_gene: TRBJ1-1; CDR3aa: CASSSPRLKPEAFF
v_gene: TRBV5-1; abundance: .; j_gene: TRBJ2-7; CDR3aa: CASSPRTGSYEQYF
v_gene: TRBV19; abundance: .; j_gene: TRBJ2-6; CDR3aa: CASSATRDRAGGANVLTF
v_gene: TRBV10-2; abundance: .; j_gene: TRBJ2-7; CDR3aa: CASRRLAGFYEQYF
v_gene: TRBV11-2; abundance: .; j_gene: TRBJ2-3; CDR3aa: CASSPMGSTQYF
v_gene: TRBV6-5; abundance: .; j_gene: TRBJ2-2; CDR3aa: CASSLQGANTGELFF
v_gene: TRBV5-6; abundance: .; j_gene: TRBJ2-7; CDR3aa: CASRKGLAGGVYEQYF
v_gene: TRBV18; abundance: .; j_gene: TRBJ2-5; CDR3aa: CASSPPSDRGETQYF
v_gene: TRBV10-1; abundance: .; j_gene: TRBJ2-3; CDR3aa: CASSESLGGFTDTQYF
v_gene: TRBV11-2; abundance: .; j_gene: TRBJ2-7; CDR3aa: CASSLERAHEQYF
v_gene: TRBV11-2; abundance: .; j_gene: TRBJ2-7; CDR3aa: CASSLVSEQYF
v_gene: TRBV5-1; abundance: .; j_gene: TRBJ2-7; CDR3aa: CASSGTTGASYEQYF
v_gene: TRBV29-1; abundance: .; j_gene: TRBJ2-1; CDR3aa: CSARWRNTYNEQFF
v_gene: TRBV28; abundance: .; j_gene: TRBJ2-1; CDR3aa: CASSEGLAGGPAYNEQFF
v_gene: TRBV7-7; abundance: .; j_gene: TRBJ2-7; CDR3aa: CASSPQRDSYEQYF
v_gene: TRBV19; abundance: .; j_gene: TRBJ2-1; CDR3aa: CASSPSYNEQFF
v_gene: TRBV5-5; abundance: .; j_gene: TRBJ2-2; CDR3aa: CASSPGTSGRWAGELFF
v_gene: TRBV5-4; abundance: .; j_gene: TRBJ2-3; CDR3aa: CASSLDRQGTDTQYF
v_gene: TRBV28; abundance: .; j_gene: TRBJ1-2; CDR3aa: CASSLASEVGYYGYTF
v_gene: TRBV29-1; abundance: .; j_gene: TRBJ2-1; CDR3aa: CSVRHSSSGEQFF
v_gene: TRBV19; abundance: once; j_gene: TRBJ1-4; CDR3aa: CASSIYRASEKLFF
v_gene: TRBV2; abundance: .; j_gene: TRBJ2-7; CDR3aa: CASSDNGYPYEQYF
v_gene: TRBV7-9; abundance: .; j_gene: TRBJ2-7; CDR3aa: CASSPWEEQYF
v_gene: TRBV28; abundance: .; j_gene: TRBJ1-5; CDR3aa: CASSFGDRLVILHF
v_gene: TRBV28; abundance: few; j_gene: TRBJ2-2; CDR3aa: CASRDRNTGELFF
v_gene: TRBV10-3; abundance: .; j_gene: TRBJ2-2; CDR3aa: CAISDFGRTPNTGELFF
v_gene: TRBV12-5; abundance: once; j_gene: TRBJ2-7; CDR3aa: CASGLSRDSDVLGGCYEQYF
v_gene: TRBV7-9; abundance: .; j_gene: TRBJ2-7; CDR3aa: CASSLLAGASEQYF
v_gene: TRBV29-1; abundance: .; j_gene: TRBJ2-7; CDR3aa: CSVEGGRPFSEQYF
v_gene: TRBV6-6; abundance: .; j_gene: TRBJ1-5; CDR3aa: CASSHGTAYSNQPQHF
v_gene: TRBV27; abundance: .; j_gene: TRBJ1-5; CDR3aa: CASSFRGQPQHF
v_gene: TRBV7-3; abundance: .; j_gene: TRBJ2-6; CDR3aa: CASSGNPGTFSGANVLTF
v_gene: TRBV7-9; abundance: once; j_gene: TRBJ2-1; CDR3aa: CASSLIAGGGYNEQFF
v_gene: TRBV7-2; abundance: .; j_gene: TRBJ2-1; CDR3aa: CASSPQNNEQFF
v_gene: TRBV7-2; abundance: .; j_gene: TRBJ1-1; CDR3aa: CASSLTRNTEAFF
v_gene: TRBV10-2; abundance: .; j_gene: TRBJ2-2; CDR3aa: CASSDPGQGRTGELFF
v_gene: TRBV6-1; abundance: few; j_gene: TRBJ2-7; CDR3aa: CASSRTSVSYEQYF
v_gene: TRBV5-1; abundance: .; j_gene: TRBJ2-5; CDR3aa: CASSPRDSQETQYF
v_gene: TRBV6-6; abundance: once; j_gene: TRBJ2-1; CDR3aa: CASRGLADRRYNEQFF